The 25 T cell receptor beta chains in this list originate from one sample, sequenced in a study of cytomegalovirus exposure and HLA in healthy donors. 60 Vbeta and 13 Jbeta primers were used in PCR. Produced via immunoSEQ multiplex PCR; TCRdb's table is partial and in-frame only. The sample has under 200,000 clones, 79% seen once. What was sequenced was PBMCs. Receptor source: a middle-aged man in good health and CMV-seronegative.

As to this clone: Mismatch with germline at one junction end may stem from a read error. The chain joins TRBV5-4 to TRBJ2-4, with D maybe TRBD1 (6 bases). Germline V gene lookup returns CDR1 SGHNT and CDR2 YYREEE (reference sequence). This CDR3 has 14 amino acids. CDR3 sequence reads: CASSSSGAKNSQYF. The CDR3 region has the DNA TGTGCCAGCAGCTCTTCAGGGGCCAAAAACAGTCAGTACTTC. Combining the CDR3 with reference TRBV5-4 and TRBJ2-4 gives the whole variable domain ETGVTQSPTHLIKTRGQQVTLRCSSQSGHNTVSWYQQALGQGPQFIFQYYREEENGRGNFPPRFSGLQFPNYSSELNVNALELDDSALYLCASSSSGAKNSQYFGAGTRLSVL.

This sequence joins TRBV6-6 and TRBJ2-1, with 11 nucleotides matching TRBD2. From germline, CDR1 is MNHNY and CDR2 SVGAGI (reference sequence). V was pared by 5 bases and J by 5 bases, with 8 bases of the junction left unmatched. This CDR3 spans 16 amino acids. The CDR3 loop is CASSKALAGVNNEQFF. CDR3 DNA sequence: TGTGCCAGCAGTAAGGCACTAGCGGGGGTTAACAATGAGCAGTTCTTC.

The chain is built from TRBV27 and TRBJ2-5; tentatively, D is TRBD1 (5 bases). Germline loops: CDR1 MNHEY, CDR2 SMNVEV (reference sequence). The V end lost 0 bases, the J end lost 2 bases, and 13 bases lay between the germline ends. This CDR3 region has 16 residues. The CDR3 reads CASSLSWTPAQETQYF. The DNA for the CDR3 is TGTGCCAGCAGTTTATCTTGGACACCGGCGCAAGAGACCCAGTACTTC.

This rearrangement joins TRBV15 to TRBJ2-7; TRBD1 aligns across 7 bases. The CDR3 length is 13 residues. CDR1 and CDR2 from the germline V gene are LNHNV and YYDKDF (reference sequence). V lost 2 bases to trimming and J lost 6 bases; unmatched junction nucleotides: 4. The CDR3 loop reads CATSRSRGSEQYF. DNA for the CDR3: TGTGCCACCAGCAGATCCAGGGGGAGCGAGCAGTACTTC.

J is TRBJ1-4 and V is TRBV5-1, with TRBD1 identical over 9 bases. Germline V gene data show CDR1 as SGHRS and CDR2 as YFSETQ. The trim removed 4 bases at V and 5 bases at J, leaving 18 bases unmatched. The CDR3 spans 19 residues. As DNA, the CDR3 is TGCGCCAGCAGCCCGCTCCCGGGACAGGGAGGGGATTCGAATGAAAAACTGTTTTTT. This gives the protein CASSPLPGQGGDSNEKLFF.

CDR3 nucleotide sequence: TGTGCCAGCAGTTTTGACCGGGAAGACACAGATACGCAGTATTTT. Its protein is CASSFDREDTDTQYF. The J gene is TRBJ2-3, the V gene TRBV28, with a weak D call TRBD2 (5 bases). Germline V gene lookup returns CDR1 MDHEN and CDR2 SYDVKM. The CDR3 length is 15 residues. Trimming shortened V by 3 bases and J by 2 bases, and 12 bases separated the two germline ends. Together with reference TRBV28 and TRBJ2-3, the CDR3 gives the full variable domain: DVKVTQSSRYLVKRTGEKVFLECVQDMDHENMFWYRQDPGLGLRLIYFSYDVKMKEKGDIPEGYSVSREKKERFSLILESASTNQTSMYLCASSFDREDTDTQYFGPGTRLTVL.

Details on this clone: A read error may produce the germline difference seen at one junction end. The chain couples TRBV15 to TRBJ2-5; TRBD2 matches at 8 bases. Germline lookup yields CDR1 LNHNV and CDR2 YYDKDF (reference sequence). CDR3 length equals 18 residues. In DNA form, the CDR3 reads TGTGCCACCAGCAGAGAACCCCCAACTAGCGGAGCTCAAGAAACCCAGTACTTC. It specifies CATSREPPTSGAQETQYF.

The chain links TRBV9 to TRBJ2-1; no definite D call. Germline loops: CDR1 SGDLS, CDR2 YYNGEE. This CDR3 has 13 residues. The V and J ends lost 0 bases and 4 bases respectively, with 5 bases between them. CDR3 DNA sequence: TGTGCCAGCAGCGTAGGGAGTTACAATGAGCAGTTCTTC. This sequence encodes CASSVGSYNEQFF.

This chain connects TRBV29-1 to TRBJ2-3, with 11 bases matching TRBD2. J was trimmed by 0 bases and V by 6 bases; bases with no gene match: 20. The length of the CDR3 is 20 residues. Germline values: CDR1 SQVTM, CDR2 ANQGSEA. The CDR3 region has the DNA TGCAGCGTCTTCCCCAACCAAATACCCCGACTAGCGGGGAGCACAGATACGCAGTATTTT. Encoded protein: CSVFPNQIPRLAGSTDTQYF.

This chain links TRBV14 with TRBJ2-5, with 10 bases lining up with TRBD2. From germline, CDR1 is SGHDN and CDR2 FVKESK. This CDR3 region has 16 residues. The trim removed 5 bases at V and 1 base at J, leaving 7 bases unmatched. For the CDR3, the DNA is TGTGCCAGCAGCTTCATAGCGGGAGGTATCCAAGAGACCCAGTACTTC. It yields the protein CASSFIAGGIQETQYF.

The rearrangement uses TRBV7-2 and TRBJ2-7; 9 bases map to TRBD2. Germline V gene data show CDR1 as SGHTA and CDR2 as FQGNSA. The CDR3 length is 14 residues. V dropped 3 bases and J dropped 1; count of bases not matched to a gene: 1. CDR3 loop: CASSFAGGSYEQYF. The CDR3 region has the DNA TGTGCCAGCAGCTTTGCGGGAGGGTCCTACGAGCAGTACTTC.

This clone was detected a few times. This rearrangement joins TRBV7-9 to TRBJ2-1; the match to TRBD1 covers 8 bases. Trimming cost V 5 bases and J 9 bases; bases outside gene matches: 12. Germline lookup yields CDR1 SEHNR and CDR2 FQNEAQ (reference sequence). CDR3 size: 15 residues. Here the CDR3 DNA reads TGTGCCAGCAGCCGCACAGGGGGGTATGGTAGTGAGCAGTTCTTC. It specifies CASSRTGGYGSEQFF.

This rearrangement joins TRBV9 to TRBJ2-4, with TRBD2 as a possible D gene (6 bases). This CDR3 is built from 14 residues. Trimming cost V 3 bases and J 7 bases, with 14 bases left between them. CDR1 and CDR2 from the germline V gene are SGDLS and YYNGEE. CDR3 region: CASSAPGGANIQYF. The DNA of the CDR3 is TGTGCCAGCAGCGCCCCCGGCGGGGCGAACATTCAGTACTTC.

This clone was counted only a few times. The CDR3 DNA sequence: TGTGCCAGTAGTACAGGGGGCCTCCTCCAAGAGACCCAGTACTTC. Protein product: CASSTGGLLQETQYF. V and J are TRBV19 and TRBJ2-5; 8 nucleotides line up with TRBD1. V lost 4 bases and J lost 1; bases outside the gene matches: 5. CDR1 LNHDA and CDR2 SQIVND come from the germline V gene (reference sequence). This CDR3 spans 15 amino acids.

The J gene is TRBJ2-3, the V gene TRBV11-2; no clear D. This CDR3 is 12 amino acids long. The germline gives CDR1 SGHAT, CDR2 FQNNGV. Trimming took 2 bases from V and 6 from J, leaving 6 bases between them. The CDR3, as DNA: TGTGCCAGCAGCTTAAGCTATGATACGCAGTATTTT. It translates to CASSLSYDTQYF.

V usage is TRBV14 and J usage is TRBJ2-7; a possible D gene is TRBD2 (5 bases). Germline CDR1 and CDR2: SGHDN and FVKESK. Trimming took 1 base from V and 3 from J, leaving 13 bases between them. The CDR3 extends over 15 amino acids. Here the CDR3 reads CASSQGAGVLYEQYF. In DNA form, the CDR3 reads TGTGCCAGCAGCCAAGGGGCCGGGGTCCTCTACGAGCAGTACTTC.

The chain couples TRBV20-1 to TRBJ2-3; no clear D. Germline CDR1 reads DFQATT; CDR2 reads SNEGSKA (reference sequence). The CDR3 is 9 amino acids. The CDR3 nucleotides read TGCAGCGCTCCGGATACGCAGTATTTT. Translated: CSAPDTQYF.

The rearrangement joins TRBV5-1 to TRBJ1-1; 7 positions match TRBD1. V lost 5 bases, J lost 2 bases, and 6 bases stayed unmatched. The CDR3 has 14 residues. The germline gives CDR1 SGHRS, CDR2 YFSETQ. CDR3 bases: TGCGCCAGCAGTTTACGACAGGGTAACACTGAAGCTTTCTTT. Translation gives CASSLRQGNTEAFF.

The chain uses TRBV11-1 and TRBJ2-1, with D tentatively TRBD1 (8 bases). The CDR3 loop spans 17 amino acids. Germline-derived CDR1 and CDR2 are SGHAT and FQDESV (reference sequence). The CDR3 nucleotides read TGTGCGACAGGGGCGGGGGTAGGGGGAAGCTCCTACAATGAGCAGTTCTTC. Its protein is CATGAGVGGSSYNEQFF.

The V gene is TRBV4-1, the J gene TRBJ2-5; 9 nucleotides agree with TRBD2. CDR1 is MGHRA and CDR2 is YSYEKL in the germline V gene. The CDR3 has 14 amino acids. V lost 4 bases and J lost 4; bases outside the gene matches: 4. The CDR3 protein is CASSRREGLETQYF. The CDR3 nucleotides read TGCGCCAGCAGCCGGCGGGAGGGCCTAGAGACCCAGTACTTC.

The count of this clone is one. The chain combines TRBV14 with TRBJ1-3; TRBD1 matches 7 bases. In germline, CDR1 is SGHDN, CDR2 FVKESK. CDR3 length equals 16 residues. V dropped 1 base and J dropped 3; count of bases not matched to a gene: 6. CDR3 DNA sequence: TGTGCCAGCAGCCAAGTCGGAGGGGGCTTTGGAAACACCATATATTTT. Translating it yields CASSQVGGGFGNTIYF.

The chain uses TRBV25-1 and TRBJ2-1; a weak D match, TRBD1 (5 bases). CDR3 length: 14 residues. The V and J ends lost 5 bases and 8 bases respectively, with 16 bases between them. Germline CDR1 reads MGHDK; CDR2 reads SYGVNS. The DNA for the CDR3 is TGTGCCAGCAGTCATCTCAGGGATTCCGATGAGCAGTTCTTC. Amino acid sequence: CASSHLRDSDEQFF.

This clone has just one count. CDR3 sequence: CASSLRGIGSAEGNTIYF. In nucleotides, the CDR3 is TGCGCCAGCAGCTTGAGAGGTATTGGGTCGGCGGAAGGAAACACCATATATTTT. The rearrangement links TRBV5-1 to TRBJ1-3; D is uncertain. V lost 1 base, J lost 4 bases, and 21 bases lay in between. The germline CDR1 and CDR2 sequences are SGHRS and YFSETQ. This CDR3 contains 18 residues.

V and J are TRBV6-1 and TRBJ2-7; D is undetermined. Trimming shortened V by 4 bases and J by 8 bases, and 12 bases separated the two germline ends. This CDR3 spans 12 amino acids. Germline loops: CDR1 MNHNS, CDR2 SASEGT. CDR3 region: CASSVLIHQQYF. CDR3 in DNA: TGTGCCAGCAGTGTCCTCATACACCAGCAGTACTTC.

This clone was counted a few times. The chain is built from TRBV6-5 and TRBJ2-7, with D perhaps TRBD2 (5 bases). Per the germline V gene, CDR1 is MNHEY and CDR2 is SVGAGI. V dropped 4 bases and J dropped 4 bases, with 8 bases sitting between them. The CDR3 sequence is 12 residues long. The CDR3 protein is CASSSTRYEQYF. CDR3 nucleotide sequence: TGTGCCAGCAGTTCTACTAGATACGAGCAGTACTTC.